The TCR beta chain described here comes from a study of blood T cells in healthy people across ages. V lost 7 bases, J lost 4 bases, and 23 bases lay in between. The CDR3 has 16 residues. Germline V gene sequence: CDR1 DFQATT, CDR2 SNEGSKA (reference sequence). A second PCR, run for roughly 7 to 12 cycles, used a sample-barcoded 5' primer plus a J-beta primer mix. TCRdb reanalysed the 5' RACE reads using MiXCR and keeps one entry per CDR3 protein. The table records around 2 million distinct CDR3 sequences, 30% to 40% of them present only once. The chain has TRBV20-1 and TRBJ1-5; tentatively, D is TRBD1 (5 bases). The sequenced sample was blood. The receptor comes from a human donor in good health. The CDR3 protein is CSVIKPPGHQNQPQHF. The CDR3 nucleotides read TGCAGTGTTATAAAGCCCCCGGGGCACCAGAATCAGCCCCAGCATTTT.